Each of the 32 T cell receptor beta chains below was sequenced from the same sample in a study of T-cell memory formation after mild COVID-19 (dated by TCRdb to the early 2020s). Libraries were constructed by 5' RACE. For sequencing, an Illumina NovaSeq 6000 was employed. TCRdb itself trimmed the public reads at Q25 with fastp, ran MiXCR and retained productive beta chains. Merged by CDR3 protein, the rows form single entries marked with the most common genes and DNA. In this sample the table shows 550,000 to 600,000 distinct CDR3 sequences, roughly 17% of which occur a single time. The ten most abundant clones make up roughly 7.7% of the sample. The sample comprised PBMCs or a T cell subset sorted from them (not recorded which). The receptors come from an adult woman who had mild COVID-19 (a few samples of this study predate the infection). The sample titles of this study are shuffled in the database, so cell type and time point are left out; the donor was told from shared clones.

This clonotype was counted a few times. The chain joins TRBV29-1 to TRBJ2-7, with 8 positions matching TRBD2. Germline values: CDR1 SQVTM, CDR2 ANQGSEA. J gave up 1 base and V 3 bases, and 14 bases lay outside the gene matches. CDR3 length equals 17 residues. Written as DNA, the CDR3 is TGCAGCGTTGAGGCCCCGAAAAGGACTAGCAATTCCTACGAGCAGTACTTC. Encoded protein: CSVEAPKRTSNSYEQYF.

The chain links TRBV7-9 to TRBJ1-1; perhaps TRBD1 as D (5 bases). There are 15 residues in the CDR3. Trimming removed 5 bases at V and 0 bases at J, with 13 bases between. Germline CDR1 reads SEHNR; CDR2 reads FQNEAQ (reference sequence). CDR3: CASSLRGNMNTEAFF. Written as DNA, the CDR3 is TGTGCCAGCAGCCTTCGGGGCAATATGAACACTGAAGCTTTCTTT.

This clonotype was detected ten times or more. The V and J genes are TRBV5-1 and TRBJ2-7; no reliable D call. The CDR3 sequence is 13 residues long. Trimming stripped 0 bases from V and 2 bases from J, with 6 bases between. Germline values: CDR1 SGHRS, CDR2 YFSETQ. The chain's CDR3 is CASSLEGAYEQYF. The CDR3 DNA is TGCGCCAGCAGCTTGGAGGGTGCCTACGAGCAGTACTTC.

V usage is TRBV7-6 and J usage is TRBJ2-2; TRBD2 matches 11 bases. The junction had 9 bases not matched to a gene; V was cut back by 7 bases and J by 5 bases. This CDR3 comprises 16 residues. Germline CDR1 SGHVS, CDR2 FNYEAQ. CDR3 sequence: CASTVAGGFGTGELFF. DNA for the CDR3: TGTGCCAGCACGGTAGCGGGAGGGTTCGGGACCGGGGAGCTGTTTTTT.

In its sample, this clonotype was seen a few times. Here the CDR3 reads CASSFPTSGSSTQYF. In nucleotides, the CDR3 is TGTGCCAGCAGTTTTCCGACTAGCGGGAGTTCTACCCAGTACTTC. The rearrangement uses TRBV6-5 and TRBJ2-5, with 12 nucleotides matching TRBD2. The CDR3 runs to 15 residues. V trimming: 4 bases; J trimming: 8 bases; junction bases outside the gene matches: 8. Germline CDR1 MNHEY, CDR2 SVGAGI.

The chain combines TRBV7-8 with TRBJ2-5; 9 bases are a match to TRBD2. Germline lookup yields CDR1 SGHVS and CDR2 FQNEAQ. The CDR3 has 15 amino acids. V shed 5 bases, J shed 5 bases, and the junction held 9 bases outside the gene matches. CDR3 coding DNA: TGTGCCAGCAGCCCCCCGCGGGGGGGCCGTGAGACCCAGTACTTC. It encodes CASSPPRGGRETQYF.

In this sample, this clonotype turned up a few times. V gene TRBV19 combines with J gene TRBJ2-1; unclear D gene. This CDR3 comprises 15 residues. Trimming took off 1 base at V and 0 bases at J, with 7 bases between the two ends. The germline V gene has CDR1 LNHDA and CDR2 SQIVND (reference sequence). The chain's CDR3 is CASSIAGDSYNEQFF. The DNA for the CDR3 is TGTGCCAGTAGTATAGCGGGCGACTCCTACAATGAGCAGTTCTTC. The full variable domain, in which reference TRBV19 and TRBJ2-1 provide the parts outside the CDR3, is DGGITQSPKYLFRKEGQNVTLSCEQNLNHDAMYWYRQDPGQGLRLIYYSQIVNDFQKGDIAEGYSVSREKKESFPLTVTSAQKNPTAFYLCASSIAGDSYNEQFFGPGTRLTVL.

The table lists this clonotype with many counts. This chain links TRBV12-3 or TRBV12-4 with TRBJ1-2; tentative D call: TRBD1 (5 bases). The CDR3 length is 15 residues. Trimming left V 2 bases short and J 3 bases short, with 13 bases between. The CDR3 spells CASSLTGPTDYGYTF. CDR3 sequence (DNA): TGTGCCAGCAGTTTAACGGGACCAACGGACTATGGCTACACCTTC.

This rearrangement joins TRBV5-1 to TRBJ1-2; the D is unclear. CDR1 SGHRS and CDR2 YFSETQ come from the germline V gene. The CDR3 sequence is 14 residues long. V dropped 0 bases and J dropped 3 bases, with 9 bases sitting between them. CDR3 sequence: CASSLDLWDYGYTF. The CDR3 DNA reads as TGCGCCAGCAGCTTGGATTTGTGGGACTATGGCTACACCTTC.

V usage is TRBV11-2 and J usage is TRBJ2-7; D is undetermined. Germline V CDR1 and CDR2: SGHAT, FQNNGV. V was shortened by 0 bases and J by 3 bases, with 6 bases between the two germline ends. The CDR3 extends over 13 amino acids. The DNA for the CDR3 is TGTGCCAGCAGCTTAGAGGTGAACTACGAGCAGTACTTC. Encoded protein: CASSLEVNYEQYF.

V gene TRBV18 combines with J gene TRBJ2-3, with D possibly being TRBD2 (6 bases). Trimming took 3 bases from V and 3 from J, leaving 10 bases between them. Looked up from germline, CDR1 is KGHSH and CDR2 is LQKENI. The CDR3 length is 14 residues. CDR3 DNA sequence: TGTGCCAGCTCACCCGGGACTCCTACAGATACGCAGTATTTT. This gives the protein CASSPGTPTDTQYF. The full variable domain, rest sourced from reference TRBV18 and TRBJ2-3, is NAGVMQNPRHLVRRRGQEARLRCSPMKGHSHVYWYRQLPEEGLKFMVYLQKENIIDESGMPKERFSAEFPKEGPSILRIQQVVRGDSAAYFCASSPGTPTDTQYFGPGTRLTVL.

This clonotype has a handful of counts. J is TRBJ1-2 and V is TRBV5-5, with D possibly matching TRBD1 (5 bases). Germline V lookup: CDR1 SGHKS, CDR2 YYEKEE (reference sequence). V was trimmed by 0 bases and J by 4 bases, leaving 13 bases between them. This CDR3 is 15 amino acids long. The CDR3 nucleotides are TGTGCCAGCAGCTTGGCACCGGCAGGGACCTATGGCTACACCTTC. Its translation is CASSLAPAGTYGYTF. Complete variable domain (other parts from reference TRBV5-5 and TRBJ1-2): DAGVTQSPTHLIKTRGQQVTLRCSPISGHKSVSWYQQVLGQGPQFIFQYYEKEERGRGNFPDRFSARQFPNYSSELNVNALLLGDSALYLCASSLAPAGTYGYTFGSGTRLTVV.

This clonotype was found a few times. V gene TRBV7-8 combines with J gene TRBJ2-5; 10 bases line up with TRBD1. The CDR3 runs 15 residues. Germline trimming cut 5 bases from V and 2 bases from J; bases unmatched to any gene: 5. CDR1 is SGHVS, CDR2 FQNEAQ, per germline. CDR3 residues: CASSPLDRGQETQYF. CDR3 nucleotides: TGTGCCAGCAGCCCACTGGACAGGGGGCAAGAGACCCAGTACTTC.

This clonotype has only a few counts. This rearrangement joins TRBV6-2 or TRBV6-3 to TRBJ1-4, with D unclear. The CDR3 is made up of 14 amino acids. The germline CDR1 and CDR2 sequences are MNHEY and SVGEGT. Trimming removed 4 bases from V and 2 bases from J, with 8 bases in between. As DNA, the CDR3 is TGTGCCAGCAGTTGGGCGCTGACTAATGAAAAACTGTTTTTT. The encoded protein is CASSWALTNEKLFF.

The chain has TRBV5-4 and TRBJ1-1; TRBD1 matches at 7 bases. Germline CDR1 is SGHNT and CDR2 is YYREEE (reference sequence). The V and J ends lost 6 bases and 7 bases, in that order; junction bases with no gene match: 9. The CDR3 contains 13 residues. CDR3 residues: CASMRQGVREAFF. The CDR3 DNA follows: TGTGCCAGCATGCGTCAGGGGGTTCGTGAAGCTTTCTTT.

This clonotype was counted between two and nine times. This chain links TRBV12-3 or TRBV12-4 with TRBJ1-4, with 11 bases lining up with TRBD1. The CDR3 is made up of 16 amino acids. Trimming removed 4 bases from V and 7 bases from J; junction bases left unmatched: 8. CDR3 nucleotides: TGTGCCAGCAGTTCTGGCCCGGGACAGGGGGGTGAAAAACTGTTTTTT. Translated, it gives CASSSGPGQGGEKLFF.

On this clonotype itself: The conserved closing phenylalanine or tryptophan is absent in this CDR3, likely reflecting a read error. The genes are TRBV18 and TRBJ2-1, with D perhaps matching TRBD1 (6 bases). V lost 2 bases, J lost 1 base, and 12 bases lay in between. This CDR3 contains 16 residues. The V gene's germline CDR1 is KGHSH and CDR2 LQKENI. CDR3 DNA: TGTGCCAGCTCACCAGGGAGCCAGGGGTCCTACAATGAGCAGTTCTTA. This sequence encodes CASSPGSQGSYNEQFL.

This clonotype has just one count. This rearrangement joins TRBV5-1 to TRBJ1-2, with a tentative D call TRBD1 (6 bases). The germline CDR1 and CDR2 sequences are SGHRS and YFSETQ. Trimming pared 0 bases from V and 2 bases from J, leaving 20 bases between. CDR3 length: 18 residues. The CDR3 region has the DNA TGCGCCAGCAGCTTGGATCCGGGGGCATTCCCAATCAACTATGGCTACACCTTC. Residues: CASSLDPGAFPINYGYTF.

This clonotype came up a few times. The chain is built from TRBV7-7 and TRBJ2-5; 12 nucleotides align to TRBD2. CDR3 length: 17 amino acids. Looked up from germline, CDR1 is SSHAT and CDR2 is FNYEAQ (reference sequence). The V gene end was trimmed by 5 bases and the J gene end by 7 bases; junction bases not matched to a gene: 14. CDR3 DNA: TGTGCCAGCAGCCCAGAGACTAGCGGGGGCGCCGAGGGGACCCAGTACTTC. This encodes CASSPETSGGAEGTQYF.

The chain carries TRBV7-9 and TRBJ1-1; D unresolved. Trimming stripped 4 bases from V and 7 bases from J, with 7 bases between. This CDR3 spans 11 amino acids. The germline V gene has CDR1 SEHNR and CDR2 FQNEAQ (reference sequence). CDR3 loop: CASSSRLEAFF. In nucleotides, the CDR3 is TGTGCCAGCAGCTCCCGCCTTGAAGCTTTCTTT.

The sample holds a few counts of this clonotype. The chain links TRBV7-3 to TRBJ2-1; 7 nucleotides line up with TRBD2. CDR1 and CDR2 from the germline V gene are SGHTA and FQGTGA. CDR3 length equals 16 residues. V dropped 0 bases and J dropped 8; count of bases not matched to a gene: 10. CDR3 residues: CASSLTIGGREYEQFF. The CDR3 DNA reads as TGTGCCAGCAGCTTAACAATTGGCGGGAGAGAGTATGAGCAGTTCTTC.

V gene TRBV5-1 combines with J gene TRBJ2-2; the match to TRBD2 covers 7 bases. Per the germline V gene, CDR1 is SGHRS and CDR2 is YFSETQ. J gave up 4 bases and V 2 bases, and 8 bases lay outside the gene matches. The CDR3 runs 16 residues. In nucleotides, the CDR3 is TGCGCCAGCAGCTTCGACGGGAGGTTGGGCACCGGGGAGCTGTTTTTT. Its protein product is CASSFDGRLGTGELFF.

This chain joins TRBV7-9 and TRBJ1-6; a possible D gene is TRBD1 (6 bases). V gave up 5 bases and J gave up 9 bases, with 14 bases separating them. The CDR3 is 14 residues long. The V gene's germline CDR1 is SEHNR and CDR2 FQNEAQ (reference sequence). The chain's CDR3 is CASSAVQGRSPLHF. The CDR3 DNA reads TGTGCCAGCAGCGCAGTCCAGGGGCGTTCACCCCTCCACTTT.

The chain joins TRBV13 to TRBJ2-5; 9 bases agree with TRBD1. This CDR3 is 16 amino acids long. In germline, CDR1 is PRHDT, CDR2 FYEKMQ (reference sequence). V trimming: 6 bases; J trimming: 2 bases; junction bases outside the gene matches: 10. The CDR3 DNA reads as TGTGCCAGCAGTCTCATGACAGGGGGGTTTCAAGAGACCCAGTACTTC. Its translation is CASSLMTGGFQETQYF.

This clonotype was counted only a few times. The rearrangement joins TRBV3-1 to TRBJ2-2, with no clear D. Germline assignment: CDR1 LGHDT and CDR2 YNNKEL (reference sequence). V lost 4 bases and J lost 6, with 15 bases in between. CDR3 length equals 15 residues. CDR3 sequence (DNA): TGTGCCAGCAGCCCAGCTCTGGCCCTTTCCGGGGAGCTGTTTTTT. This translates into CASSPALALSGELFF.

This clonotype occurred many times. The chain links TRBV7-2 to TRBJ1-1; D is perhaps TRBD1 (5 bases). Germline CDR1 is SGHTA and CDR2 is FQGNSA. Trimming stripped 2 bases from V and 3 bases from J, with 10 bases between. CDR3 length: 14 amino acids. The chain's CDR3 is CASSLQGLYTEAFF. CDR3 nucleotide sequence: TGTGCCAGCAGCTTACAGGGTCTATACACTGAAGCTTTCTTT. Together with reference TRBV7-2 and TRBJ1-1, the CDR3 gives the full variable domain: GAGVSQSPSNKVTEKGKDVELRCDPISGHTALYWYRQSLGQGLEFLIYFQGNSAPDKSGLPSDRFSAERTGGSVSTLTIQRTQQEDSAVYLCASSLQGLYTEAFFGQGTRLTVV.

The CDR3 here is CASSALDGPGANVLTF. The CDR3 bases are TGTGCCAGCAGTGCTTTGGACGGACCTGGGGCCAACGTCCTGACTTTC. V gene TRBV6-1 combines with J gene TRBJ2-6; D is uncertain. CDR1 is MNHNS and CDR2 is SASEGT in the germline V gene. The germline V and J ends were trimmed by 4 bases and 2 bases, with 12 bases remaining between them. The CDR3 consists of 16 residues.

The chain links TRBV28 to TRBJ2-5; D may be TRBD1 (6 bases). This CDR3 is built from 12 residues. Germline lookup yields CDR1 MDHEN and CDR2 SYDVKM. Trimming removed 8 bases at V and 5 bases at J, with 12 bases between. The DNA for the CDR3 is TGTGCCAGCGGCCTTAGGGGGGAGACCCAGTACTTC. It codes for CASGLRGETQYF.

Only a few counts were recorded for this clonotype. The J gene is TRBJ2-1, the V gene TRBV4-1; D remains unclear. The V gene's germline CDR1 is MGHRA and CDR2 YSYEKL. The CDR3 runs 15 residues. V was pared by 1 base and J by 9 bases, with 16 bases between. The CDR3 is CASSQVPPGRSEQFF. The CDR3 DNA reads TGCGCCAGCAGCCAAGTACCCCCCGGACGGTCTGAGCAGTTCTTC.

The chain uses TRBV21-1 and TRBJ2-1; the table's D call TRBD1 went unverified against the DNA. TRBV21-1 is reported as a pseudogene. The CDR3 has 14 amino acids. The DNA of the CDR3 is TGTGCCAACTCCCGCCCGACAGGGTACAATGAGCAGTTCTTC. It is translated as CANSRPTGYNEQFF.

V is TRBV9 and J is TRBJ2-7, with TRBD2 matching 12 bases. From germline, CDR1 is SGDLS and CDR2 YYNGEE. With V trimmed by 2 bases and J by 3 bases, 3 bases remained unmatched. The CDR3 consists of 15 residues. The CDR3 spells CASSVSSGRDYEQYF. The CDR3 bases are TGTGCCAGCAGCGTGTCTAGCGGGAGGGACTACGAGCAGTACTTC.

The V gene is TRBV4-3, the J gene TRBJ2-3; D is uncertain. Germline CDR1 reads LGHNA; CDR2 reads YSLEER. The CDR3 loop spans 14 amino acids. Trimming pared 0 bases from V and 4 bases from J, leaving 8 bases between. CDR3 region: CASSQETWADTQYF. The CDR3, as DNA: TGCGCCAGCAGCCAAGAAACCTGGGCAGATACGCAGTATTTT.